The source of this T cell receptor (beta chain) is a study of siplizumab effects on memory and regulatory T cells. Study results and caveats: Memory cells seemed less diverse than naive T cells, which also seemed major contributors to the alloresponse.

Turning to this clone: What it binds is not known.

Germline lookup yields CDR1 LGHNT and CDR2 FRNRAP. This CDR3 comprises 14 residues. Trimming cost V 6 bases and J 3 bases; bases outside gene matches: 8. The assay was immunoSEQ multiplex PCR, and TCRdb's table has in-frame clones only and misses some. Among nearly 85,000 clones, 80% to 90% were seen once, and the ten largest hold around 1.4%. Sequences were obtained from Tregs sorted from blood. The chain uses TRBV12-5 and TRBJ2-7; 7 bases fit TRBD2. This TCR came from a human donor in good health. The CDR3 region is CASGQASGGYEQYF. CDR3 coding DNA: TGTGCTAGTGGCCAAGCTAGCGGAGGCTACGAGCAGTACTTC.